What follows describes a single TCR beta chain. The CDR3 runs 13 residues. CDR1 SGHNT and CDR2 YENEEA come from the germline V gene. With 0 bases removed from V and 6 bases from J, the gap between germline ends came to 8 bases. The record originates from a study of blood T cell repertoires in COVID-19. TCRdb's table, derived via immunoSEQ multiplex PCR, lists solely in-frame clones and lacks some. The sample includes 330,000 or so clones, around nine tenths seen only once; the top ten take 0.95% to 1.1%. Participant age was roughly 18 to 100 years, and participants resided in roughly 25 US areas. Sequencing was done on a sample of PBMCs or T cells enriched from blood (not recorded which). This clonotype originated in a woman aged 25 to 39 who had been exposed to COVID-19. This chain joins TRBV11-3 and TRBJ1-1, with D possibly being TRBD1 (6 bases). The CDR3 bases are TGTGCCAGCAGCTTAGACAGGGGCGCTGAAGCTTTCTTT. It specifies CASSLDRGAEAFF. Together with reference TRBV11-3 and TRBJ1-1, the CDR3 gives the full variable domain: EAGVVQSPRYKIIEKKQPVAFWCNPISGHNTLYWYLQNLGQGPELLIRYENEEAVDDSQLPKDRFSAERLKGVDSTLKIQPAELGDSAVYLCASSLDRGAEAFFGQGTRLTVV.